This T cell receptor beta chain was observed in a study of blood T cell repertoires in COVID-19. The CDR3 loop spans 14 amino acids. V shed 8 bases and J 4 bases; nucleotides not matched to a gene: 9. Germline loops: CDR1 MNHEY, CDR2 SMNVEV (reference sequence). Authors' data handling: Using reference gene primer amplification, nucleated cell counts were estimated. TCRdb's copy holds only in-frame clones and misses some; the assay was immunoSEQ multiplex PCR. The V and J calls and clone size were taken over from that table, and D and trimming were inferred from the DNA. The table includes roughly 250,000 clones, about 79% detected once.

V and J are TRBV27 and TRBJ1-2; the match to TRBD1 covers 8 bases. Material for sequencing was peripheral blood. This receptor was taken from a woman older than 75 with acute or convalescent COVID-19. CDR3 sequence reads: CASETGALSYGYTF. CDR3 DNA sequence: TGTGCCAGCGAGACAGGGGCCTTATCCTATGGCTACACCTTC.